This TCR beta chain was obtained from a study of radiotherapy plus CTLA-4 blockade in lung cancer. Findings and caveats of the study: Tumor-origin TCR clones grew in blood after radiotherapy plus ipilimumab.

As regards this clone: Its antigen is not identified.

Ipilimumab CTLA-4 blockade and focal radiation were given to patients with chemo-refractory metastatic non-small-cell lung cancer. The repertoire was sequenced with immunoSEQ multiplex PCR; TCRdb's copy has only in-frame clones and lacks some. The sample shows roughly 97,000 clones, 65% to 85% of them seen only once. The CDR3 length is 14 residues. The junction had 7 bases not matched to a gene; V was cut back by 10 bases and J by 2 bases. Germline V lookup: CDR1 SGHTA, CDR2 FQGNSA. The gene calls are TRBV7-2 and TRBJ2-5; TRBD1 matches 10 bases. This clonotype originated in a human donor with non-small cell lung cancer who had a partial response to radiotherapy plus ipilimumab. Some clones in this sample may be carry-over from other donors' samples. Sequencing used peripheral blood, obtained from a patient treated with radiotherapy plus ipilimumab. The CDR3: CATRQGAEQETQYF. The CDR3 DNA reads as TGTGCCACCAGACAGGGGGCGGAGCAAGAGACCCAGTACTTC.